This T cell receptor beta chain derives from a study of blood T cell repertoires in COVID-19. Looking at the study overall: Both acute and convalescent COVID-19 samples were obtained from the United States, Italy and Spain. T cells, B-cell-depleted T cells, or PBMCs provided the cDNA or gDNA that served as material.

Generated by immunoSEQ multiplex PCR, the TCRdb table keeps only in-frame clones and is missing some. The sample gives about 53,000 clones, more than 75% of which show up once; under 5% is in the top ten. The V gene lost 9 bases and the J gene lost 4 bases, with 16 bases spanning the gap. Per germline, CDR1 KGHDR and CDR2 SFDVKD. The CDR3 extends over 14 amino acids. Sequenced: peripheral blood. The V gene is TRBV24-1, the J gene TRBJ2-3; weak D call: TRBD2 (5 bases). The source is a man in his forties or fifties with acute or convalescent COVID-19. The CDR3 coding sequence is TGTGCCACCGCATCCTTGGGAGAGGCAGATACGCAGTATTTT. This codes for CATASLGEADTQYF.